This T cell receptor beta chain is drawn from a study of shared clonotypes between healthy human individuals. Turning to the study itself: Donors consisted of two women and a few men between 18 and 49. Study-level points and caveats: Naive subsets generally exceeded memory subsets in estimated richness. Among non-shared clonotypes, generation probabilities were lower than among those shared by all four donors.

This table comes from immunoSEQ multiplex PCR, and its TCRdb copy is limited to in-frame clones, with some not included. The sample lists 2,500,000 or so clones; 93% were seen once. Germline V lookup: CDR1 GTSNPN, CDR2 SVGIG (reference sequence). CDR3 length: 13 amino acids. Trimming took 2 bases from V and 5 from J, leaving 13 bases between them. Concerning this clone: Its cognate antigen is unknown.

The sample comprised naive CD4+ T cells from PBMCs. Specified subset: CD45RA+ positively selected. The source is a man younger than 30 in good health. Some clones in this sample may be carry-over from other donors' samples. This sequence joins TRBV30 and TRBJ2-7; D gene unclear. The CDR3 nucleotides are TGTGCCTGGAGTTTAACGGGTGCCCACGAGCAGTACTTC. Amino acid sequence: CAWSLTGAHEQYF.